Below are 23 T cell receptor beta chains sequenced from a single sample in a study of T cell responses to AZD1222 COVID-19 vaccine. Profiled with immunoSEQ multiplex PCR; TCRdb holds only in-frame clones, not every one. The sample includes 95,000 to 150,000 clones, 85% to 90% of them seen just once. The sample consisted of peripheral blood, taken on day 0 of AZD1222 vaccination. These receptors originate from an adult in good health.

The J gene is TRBJ1-1, the V gene TRBV7-2; a weak D match, TRBD1 (5 bases). The CDR3 is 14 residues long. Germline V gene sequence: CDR1 SGHTA, CDR2 FQGNSA. With 2 bases removed from V and 7 bases from J, the gap between germline ends came to 14 bases. In nucleotides, the CDR3 is TGTGCCAGCAGCTTAACACAGGCGGGAATTGAAGCTTTCTTT. As protein: CASSLTQAGIEAFF.

The V gene is TRBV9, the J gene TRBJ2-3, with TRBD2 identical over 15 bases. V gave up 4 bases and J gave up 1 base; unmatched junction bases: 7. Germline V gene sequence: CDR1 SGDLS, CDR2 YYNGEE. The CDR3 totals 18 residues. CDR3 in amino acids: CASSYGLAGGLGTDTQYF. The CDR3 DNA sequence: TGTGCCAGCAGCTACGGACTAGCGGGGGGGTTGGGCACAGATACGCAGTATTTT.

The chain recombines TRBV4-2 with TRBJ2-7; the match to TRBD2 covers 9 bases. The V gene end was trimmed by 1 base and the J gene end by 1 base; junction bases not matched to a gene: 5. The CDR3 length is 16 residues. The V gene's germline CDR1 is LGHNA and CDR2 YNFKEQ. The DNA of the CDR3 is TGTGCCAGCAGCCAAGTCGGGGCGGGAGGGTCCTACGAGCAGTACTTC. It yields the protein CASSQVGAGGSYEQYF.

The V call is TRBV3-1 (or the pseudogene TRBV3-2), the J call TRBJ2-7, with 13 bases lining up with TRBD2. From germline, CDR1 is LGHDT and CDR2 YNNKEL (reference sequence). There are 19 residues in the CDR3. J gave up 0 bases and V 3 bases, and 11 bases lay outside the gene matches. CDR3: CASSHPTTSGRRISYEQYF. The CDR3 DNA reads TGTGCCAGCAGCCATCCCACGACTAGCGGGAGGCGGATCTCCTACGAGCAGTACTTC.

This rearrangement joins TRBV5-6 to TRBJ1-2; 8 bases map to TRBD1. The V and J ends lost 5 bases and 8 bases, in that order; junction bases with no gene match: 8. The CDR3 runs to 13 residues. The germline CDR1 and CDR2 sequences are SGHDT and YYEEEE. This CDR3 is CASRDRAVGGYTF. The CDR3 coding sequence is TGTGCCAGCAGGGACAGGGCCGTCGGGGGCTACACCTTC.

The V and J genes are TRBV9 and TRBJ2-3; D not resolved. CDR1 and CDR2 from the germline V gene are SGDLS and YYNGEE. The germline V and J ends were trimmed by 0 bases and 6 bases, with 14 bases remaining between them. CDR3 length: 15 amino acids. CDR3 sequence: CASSVETGPGDTQYF. The CDR3 region has the DNA TGTGCCAGCAGCGTAGAGACGGGCCCTGGGGATACGCAGTATTTT.

This rearrangement joins TRBV28 to TRBJ2-7; 10 nucleotides agree with TRBD1. Trimming removed 5 bases from V and 3 bases from J; junction bases left unmatched: 4. Germline V gene sequence: CDR1 MDHEN, CDR2 SYDVKM. This CDR3 comprises 14 residues. The DNA of the CDR3 is TGTGCCAGCAGTCCCGGGACAGGGGACTACGAGCAGTACTTC. Amino acid sequence: CASSPGTGDYEQYF.

The chain uses TRBV27 and TRBJ1-1; weak D call: TRBD1 (6 bases). V lost 6 bases and J 1 base, leaving 15 bases between the germline ends. CDR1 is MNHEY and CDR2 is SMNVEV in the germline V gene (reference sequence). CDR3 size: 15 residues. The CDR3 nucleotides read TGTGCCAGCAGCAGCATGACAGGAGGGAACACTGAAGCTTTCTTT. It is translated as CASSSMTGGNTEAFF.

Note on this clone: In the same sample, other DNA sequences code for this CDR3. The chain joins TRBV5-1 to TRBJ1-6; TRBD1 aligns across 8 bases. Germline trimming cut 4 bases from V and 7 bases from J; bases unmatched to any gene: 4. The CDR3 has 14 amino acids. From germline, CDR1 is SGHRS and CDR2 YFSETQ. The CDR3 reads CASSLGQGNSPLHF. The DNA of the CDR3 is TGCGCCAGCAGCCTCGGACAGGGCAATTCACCCCTCCACTTT.

V gene TRBV6-4 combines with J gene TRBJ2-3; maybe TRBD2 (5 bases). Trimming shortened V by 5 bases and J by 2 bases, and 14 bases separated the two germline ends. The length of the CDR3 is 15 residues. CDR1 is MRHNA and CDR2 is SNTAGT in the germline V gene. The CDR3 protein is CASSRRAGPTDTQYF. In DNA, the CDR3 is TGTGCCAGCAGTAGACGGGCGGGTCCCACAGATACGCAGTATTTT.

V usage is TRBV27 and J usage is TRBJ2-7; D is possibly TRBD2 (5 bases). Germline CDR1 reads MNHEY; CDR2 reads SMNVEV (reference sequence). The CDR3 covers 16 residues. V shed 6 bases and J shed 3 bases, with 21 bases lying between them. CDR3 residues: CASSFSAGEGNYEQYF. CDR3 in DNA: TGTGCCAGCAGCTTCTCCGCCGGTGAGGGAAACTACGAGCAGTACTTC.

The rearrangement links TRBV5-1 to TRBJ1-2; unclear D gene. Germline V gene sequence: CDR1 SGHRS, CDR2 YFSETQ. The CDR3 covers 12 residues. The ends were cut back, 4 bases at V and 4 bases at J, with 8 bases in the middle. CDR3 DNA: TGCGCCAGCAGCGCAGGATTCTATGGCTACACCTTC. Protein product: CASSAGFYGYTF.

In nucleotides, the CDR3 is TGCAGTGCTAGTATAAGCTCCTACGAGCAGTACTTC. Its translation: CSASISSYEQYF. The rearrangement uses TRBV20-1 and TRBJ2-7; D gene ambiguous. Germline V gene sequence: CDR1 DFQATT, CDR2 SNEGSKA (reference sequence). This CDR3 is built from 12 residues. V was pared by 3 bases and J by 0 bases, with 6 bases between.

The chain employs TRBV4-3 and TRBJ2-1; 13 positions match TRBD2. The germline V gene has CDR1 LGHNA and CDR2 YSLEER. This CDR3 has 18 amino acids. With 2 bases clipped from V and 8 bases from J, the junction kept 12 bases outside the gene matches. The CDR3 DNA reads as TGCGCCAGCAGCCAATATGCCCTTGGGACTAGCGGGAACGATGAGCAGTTCTTC. This translates into CASSQYALGTSGNDEQFF.

V and J are TRBV19 and TRBJ2-1; 7 nucleotides line up with TRBD1. V shed 4 bases and J 1 base; nucleotides not matched to a gene: 4. This CDR3 is built from 15 residues. CDR1 is LNHDA, CDR2 SQIVND, per germline (reference sequence). The CDR3 is CASSTDRSSYNEQFF. CDR3 nucleotides: TGTGCCAGTAGTACGGACAGGTCTTCCTACAATGAGCAGTTCTTC.

The chain joins TRBV7-9 to TRBJ1-5, with 8 nucleotides matching TRBD1. The CDR3 totals 14 residues. CDR1 is SEHNR, CDR2 FQNEAQ, per germline (reference sequence). The trim removed 5 bases at V and 6 bases at J, leaving 6 bases unmatched. CDR3 residues: CASSATGGGQPQHF. CDR3 nucleotides: TGTGCCAGCAGCGCCACAGGGGGTGGTCAGCCCCAGCATTTT.

This clone was found once. The chain uses TRBV4-3 and TRBJ1-2; the D gene is possibly TRBD1 (5 bases). Germline V gene lookup returns CDR1 LGHNA and CDR2 YSLEER. CDR3 length equals 17 residues. V was trimmed by 4 bases and J by 3 bases, leaving 21 bases between them. The CDR3 bases are TGCGCCAGCAGCCCCTCGGGGGGTCGGGACCCCTACTATGGCTACACCTTC. Protein: CASSPSGGRDPYYGYTF.

The chain couples TRBV28 to TRBJ1-1; D not certain. Trimming removed 7 bases at V and 7 bases at J, with 10 bases between. This CDR3 is 11 amino acids long. Germline V CDR1 and CDR2: MDHEN, SYDVKM. CDR3 amino acids: CASTKGYEAFF. DNA of the CDR3: TGTGCCAGCACCAAGGGATATGAAGCTTTCTTT.

The J gene is TRBJ1-1, the V gene TRBV7-9; D remains ambiguous. In germline, CDR1 is SEHNR, CDR2 FQNEAQ (reference sequence). The length of the CDR3 is 12 residues. The V gene lost 5 bases and the J gene lost 6 bases, with 10 bases spanning the gap. CDR3: CASSPDGPEAFF. CDR3 bases: TGTGCCAGCAGCCCGGACGGACCTGAAGCTTTCTTT.

The chain uses TRBV28 and TRBJ2-7; 13 positions agree with TRBD2. This CDR3 comprises 17 residues. Trimming at V came to 6 bases and at J to 1 base, leaving 9 bases not matched to a gene. The germline V gene encodes CDR1 MDHEN and CDR2 SYDVKM. The CDR3 DNA is TGTGCCAGCAGAAGAAGGACTAGCGGGGGTTCGTCCTACGAGCAGTACTTC. Amino acid sequence: CASRRRTSGGSSYEQYF.

The gene calls are TRBV19 and TRBJ2-2, with 11 bases matching TRBD1. With V trimmed by 2 bases and J by 8 bases, 7 bases remained unmatched. Germline V gene sequence: CDR1 LNHDA, CDR2 SQIVND (reference sequence). The length of the CDR3 is 16 residues. CDR3 amino acids: CASSIRTGGRGGELFF. The CDR3 DNA follows: TGTGCCAGTAGTATACGGACAGGGGGCAGAGGAGGGGAGCTGTTTTTT.

This chain joins TRBV7-2 and TRBJ2-7, with 12 positions matching TRBD2. The CDR3 loop spans 15 amino acids. The V and J ends lost 6 bases and 6 bases, in that order; junction bases with no gene match: 9. In germline, CDR1 is SGHTA, CDR2 FQGNSA. The DNA of the CDR3 is TGTGCCAGCAGGCCCCGACTAGCGGGAGAGGTCGAGCAGTACTTC. It yields the protein CASRPRLAGEVEQYF.

The chain joins TRBV24-1 to TRBJ1-2, with 7 bases identical to TRBD1. The CDR3 has 17 amino acids. V lost 4 bases, J lost 0 bases, and 10 bases stayed unmatched. The germline V gene encodes CDR1 KGHDR and CDR2 SFDVKD. The DNA of the CDR3 is TGTGCCACCAGTGAAGCCAGGGGGGAGTCTCCTAACTATGGCTACACCTTC. This translates into CATSEARGESPNYGYTF.